The present T cell receptor beta chain was sequenced within a study of beta chain features in type 1 diabetes. General study results and limits: Whether HLA type affects TCRB rearrangement stayed undetermined in the present work.

Since all of the isolated RNA was reverse transcribed, expressed TCRB transcripts were what got sequenced. Approximately 3.5 million reads per sample on average were obtained from naive, central memory and regulatory T cell samples. Clones were sequenced by immunoSEQ multiplex PCR, and TCRdb holds only the in-frame ones, with some missing. Among about 260,000 clones listed, approximately 70% were seen once. CDR1 and CDR2 (germline): GTSNPN, SVGIG (reference sequence). With V trimmed by 5 bases and J by 8 bases, 4 bases remained unmatched. This CDR3 comprises 13 residues. With regard to this clone: Its antigen is still unknown.

The sequenced sample consisted of naive CD4+ T cells from blood. The TCR comes from a man aged 25 to 45 in good health. The V gene is TRBV30, the J gene TRBJ2-1; 12 nucleotides align to TRBD2. The CDR3 spells CAWGLAGPYEQFF. CDR3 sequence (DNA): TGTGCCTGGGGACTAGCGGGACCCTATGAGCAGTTCTTC. The variable domain in full, completed from reference TRBV30 and TRBJ2-1, reads SQTIHQWPATLVQPVGSPLSLECTVEGTSNPNLYWYRQAAGRGLQLLFYSVGIGQISSEVPQNLSASRPQDRQFILSSKKLLLSDSGFYLCAWGLAGPYEQFFGPGTRLTVL.